This entry concerns a single TCR beta chain. The antigen is not known. These data come from a study of STAT5B mutations in CD4+ large granular lymphocyte leukemia. Notes on the study in general: Higher CD4+ than CD8+ T-LGLL clonality might reflect small sample size. Compared with healthy controls (2/35), patient top clones favored TRBV06 (8/27).

The survey-level immunoSEQ assay was used. Sequenced by immunoSEQ multiplex PCR; TCRdb stores in-frame clones only, minus some. The data show 37,000 or so clones, roughly 76% seen once. Germline V CDR1 and CDR2: LNHDA, SQIVND (reference sequence). V was pared by 5 bases and J by 5 bases, with 7 bases of the junction left unmatched. The CDR3 runs 14 residues. The sample comprised CD4+ T cells from blood buffy coats. V and J are TRBV19 and TRBJ2-5, with 8 positions matching TRBD1. This TCR came from a human donor in good health. This chain's CDR3 is CASSVQGGGETQYF. DNA for the CDR3: TGTGCCAGTAGTGTACAGGGGGGTGGGGAGACCCAGTACTTC.